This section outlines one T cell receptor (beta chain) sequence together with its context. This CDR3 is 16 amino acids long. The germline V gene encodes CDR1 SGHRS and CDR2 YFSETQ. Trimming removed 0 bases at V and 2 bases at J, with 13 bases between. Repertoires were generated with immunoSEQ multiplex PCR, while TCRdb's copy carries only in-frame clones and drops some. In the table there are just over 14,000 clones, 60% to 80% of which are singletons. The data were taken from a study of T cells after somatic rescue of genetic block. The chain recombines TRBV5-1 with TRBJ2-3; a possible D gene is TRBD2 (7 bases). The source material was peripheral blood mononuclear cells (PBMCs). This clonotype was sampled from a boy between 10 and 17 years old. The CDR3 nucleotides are TGCGCCAGCAGCTTGGGCGGGGGCCCCTCCACAGATACGCAGTATTTT. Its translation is CASSLGGGPSTDTQYF.